A single sample is the source of the 2 T cell receptor beta chains below, sequenced in a study of blood T cell repertoires in COVID-19. TCRdb's copy holds only in-frame clones and misses some; the assay was immunoSEQ multiplex PCR. The table records fewer than 250,000 clones, about four fifths of them present only once. The sequencing input was PBMCs or T cells enriched from blood (not recorded which). The receptor set was obtained from a middle-aged woman who had been exposed to COVID-19.

J is TRBJ1-4 and V is TRBV7-8, with 7 nucleotides matching TRBD1. Germline CDR1 and CDR2: SGHVS and FQNEAQ. The V and J ends lost 3 bases and 6 bases, in that order; junction bases with no gene match: 1. The CDR3 sequence is 13 residues long. CDR3 in amino acids: CASSFTGDEKLFF. CDR3 bases: TGTGCCAGCAGCTTTACAGGGGATGAAAAACTGTTTTTT.

The rearrangement joins TRBV12-5 to TRBJ1-5; 8 nucleotides match TRBD1. The CDR3 contains 15 residues. V lost 4 bases to trimming and J lost 7 bases; unmatched junction nucleotides: 9. Germline CDR1 LGHNT, CDR2 FRNRAP. The CDR3 here is CASGSIDRGWQPQHF. Here the CDR3 DNA reads TGTGCTAGTGGTTCAATAGACAGGGGTTGGCAGCCCCAGCATTTT.